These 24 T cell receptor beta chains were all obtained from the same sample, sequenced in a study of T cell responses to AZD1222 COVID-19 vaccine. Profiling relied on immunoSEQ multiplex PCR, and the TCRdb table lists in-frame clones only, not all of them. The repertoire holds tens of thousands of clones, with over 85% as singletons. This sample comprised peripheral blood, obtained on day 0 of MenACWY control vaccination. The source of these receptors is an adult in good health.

The CDR3 loop is CASSDNPNETYEQYF. CDR3 DNA sequence: TGTGCCAGCAGTGACAATCCTAACGAGACCTACGAGCAGTACTTC. The chain recombines TRBV6-4 with TRBJ2-7; D is uncertain. Germline values: CDR1 MRHNA, CDR2 SNTAGT. The CDR3 consists of 15 residues. V gave up 2 bases and J gave up 2 bases, with 13 bases separating them.

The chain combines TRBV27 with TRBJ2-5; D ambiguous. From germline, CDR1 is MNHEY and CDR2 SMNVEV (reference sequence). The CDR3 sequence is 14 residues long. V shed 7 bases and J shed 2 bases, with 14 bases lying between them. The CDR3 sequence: CASKGLTLQETQYF. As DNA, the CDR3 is TGTGCCAGCAAAGGATTAACGTTGCAAGAGACCCAGTACTTC.

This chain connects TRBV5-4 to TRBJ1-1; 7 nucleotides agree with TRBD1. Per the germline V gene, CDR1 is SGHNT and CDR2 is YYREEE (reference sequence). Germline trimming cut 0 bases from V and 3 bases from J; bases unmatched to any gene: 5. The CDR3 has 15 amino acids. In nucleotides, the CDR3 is TGTGCCAGCAGCTTGGGTGCAGGGGGTGACACTGAAGCTTTCTTT. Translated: CASSLGAGGDTEAFF.

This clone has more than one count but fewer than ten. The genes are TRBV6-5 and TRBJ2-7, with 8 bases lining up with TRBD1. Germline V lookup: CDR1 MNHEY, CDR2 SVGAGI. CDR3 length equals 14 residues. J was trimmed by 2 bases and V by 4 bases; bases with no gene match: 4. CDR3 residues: CASSSGQVTYEQYF. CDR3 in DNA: TGTGCCAGCAGTTCGGGACAGGTGACCTACGAGCAGTACTTC.

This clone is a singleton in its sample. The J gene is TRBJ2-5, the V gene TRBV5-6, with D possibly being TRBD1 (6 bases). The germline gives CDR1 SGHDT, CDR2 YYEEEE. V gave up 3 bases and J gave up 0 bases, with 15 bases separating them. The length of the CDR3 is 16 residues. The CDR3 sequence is CASSSPGTNYQETQYF. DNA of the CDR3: TGTGCCAGCAGCTCGCCCGGGACAAACTACCAAGAGACCCAGTACTTC.

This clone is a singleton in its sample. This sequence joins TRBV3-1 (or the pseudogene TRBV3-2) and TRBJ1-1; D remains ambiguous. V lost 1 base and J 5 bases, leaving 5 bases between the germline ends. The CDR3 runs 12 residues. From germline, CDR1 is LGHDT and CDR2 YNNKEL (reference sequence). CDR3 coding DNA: TGTGCCAGCAGCCAAGCGGTTACTGAAGCTTTCTTT. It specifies CASSQAVTEAFF.

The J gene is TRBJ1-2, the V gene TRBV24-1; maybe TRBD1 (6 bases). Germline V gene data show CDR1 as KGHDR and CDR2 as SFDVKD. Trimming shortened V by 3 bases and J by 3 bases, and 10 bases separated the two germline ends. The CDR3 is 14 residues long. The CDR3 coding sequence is TGTGCCACCAGTGATACAGGGTTAGACTATGGCTACACCTTC. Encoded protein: CATSDTGLDYGYTF.

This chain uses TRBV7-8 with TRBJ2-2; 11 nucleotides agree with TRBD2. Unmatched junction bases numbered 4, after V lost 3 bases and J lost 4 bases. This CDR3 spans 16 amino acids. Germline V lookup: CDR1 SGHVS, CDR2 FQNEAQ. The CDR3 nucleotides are TGTGCCAGCAGCTTCCTACTAGCGGGGGTCACCGGGGAGCTGTTTTTT. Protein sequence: CASSFLLAGVTGELFF. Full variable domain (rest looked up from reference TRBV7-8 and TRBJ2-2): GAGVSQSPRYKVAKRGQDVALRCDPISGHVSLFWYQQALGQGPEFLTYFQNEAQLDKSGLPSDRFFAERPEGSVSTLKIQRTQQEDSAVYLCASSFLLAGVTGELFFGEGSRLTVL.

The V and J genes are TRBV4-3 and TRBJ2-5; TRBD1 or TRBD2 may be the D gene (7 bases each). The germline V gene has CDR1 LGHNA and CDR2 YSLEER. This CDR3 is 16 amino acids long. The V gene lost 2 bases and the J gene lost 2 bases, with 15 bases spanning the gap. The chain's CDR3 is CASSQRPQGGQETQYF. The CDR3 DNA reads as TGCGCCAGCAGCCAAAGGCCCCAGGGGGGGCAAGAGACCCAGTACTTC.

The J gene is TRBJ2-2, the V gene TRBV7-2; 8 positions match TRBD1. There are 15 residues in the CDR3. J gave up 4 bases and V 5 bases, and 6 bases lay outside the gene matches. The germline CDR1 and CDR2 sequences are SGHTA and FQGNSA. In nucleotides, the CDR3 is TGTGCCAGCAGCCTAGGACAGGGAAGCACCGGGGAGCTGTTTTTT. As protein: CASSLGQGSTGELFF. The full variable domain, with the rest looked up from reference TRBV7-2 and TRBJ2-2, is GAGVSQSPSNKVTEKGKDVELRCDPISGHTALYWYRQSLGQGLEFLIYFQGNSAPDKSGLPSDRFSAERTGGSVSTLTIQRTQQEDSAVYLCASSLGQGSTGELFFGEGSRLTVL.

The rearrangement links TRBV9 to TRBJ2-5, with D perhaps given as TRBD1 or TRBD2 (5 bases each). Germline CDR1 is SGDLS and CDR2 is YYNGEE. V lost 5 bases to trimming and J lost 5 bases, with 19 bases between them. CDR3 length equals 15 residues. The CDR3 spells CASSQTPARGETQYF. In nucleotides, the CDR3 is TGTGCCAGCAGTCAAACCCCCGCGAGGGGCGAGACCCAGTACTTC.

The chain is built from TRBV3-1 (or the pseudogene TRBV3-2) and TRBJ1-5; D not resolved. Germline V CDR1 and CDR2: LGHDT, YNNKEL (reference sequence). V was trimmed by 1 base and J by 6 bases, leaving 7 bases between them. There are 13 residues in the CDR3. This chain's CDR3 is CASSQVLGQPQHF. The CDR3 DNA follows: TGTGCCAGCAGCCAAGTCTTGGGTCAGCCCCAGCATTTT.

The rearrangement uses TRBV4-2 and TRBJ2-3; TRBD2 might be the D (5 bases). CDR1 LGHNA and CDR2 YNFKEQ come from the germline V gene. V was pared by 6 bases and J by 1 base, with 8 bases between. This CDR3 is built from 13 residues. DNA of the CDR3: TGTGCCAGCAGTCGGACTGGCACAGATACGCAGTATTTT. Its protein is CASSRTGTDTQYF.

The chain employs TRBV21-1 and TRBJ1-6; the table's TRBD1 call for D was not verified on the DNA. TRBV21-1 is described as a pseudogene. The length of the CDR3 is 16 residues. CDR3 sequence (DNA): TGTGCCAGCAGCAAAGTACGGGGACAGTTTCCCTCACCCCTCCACTTT. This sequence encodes CASSKVRGQFPSPLHF.

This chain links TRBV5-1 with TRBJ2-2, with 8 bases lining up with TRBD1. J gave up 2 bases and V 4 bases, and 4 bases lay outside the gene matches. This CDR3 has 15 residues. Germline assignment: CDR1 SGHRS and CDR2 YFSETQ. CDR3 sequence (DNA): TGCGCCAGCAGCCCCGGGACAGGAAACACCGGGGAGCTGTTTTTT. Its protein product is CASSPGTGNTGELFF.

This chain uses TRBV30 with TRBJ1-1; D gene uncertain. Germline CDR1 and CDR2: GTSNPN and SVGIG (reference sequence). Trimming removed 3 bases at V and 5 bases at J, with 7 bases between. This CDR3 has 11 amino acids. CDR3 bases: TGTGCCTGGAGCTATGTTACTGAAGCTTTCTTT. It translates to CAWSYVTEAFF.

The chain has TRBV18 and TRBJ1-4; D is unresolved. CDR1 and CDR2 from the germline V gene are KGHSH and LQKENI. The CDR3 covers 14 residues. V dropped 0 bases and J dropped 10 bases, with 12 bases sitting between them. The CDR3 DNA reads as TGTGCCAGCTCACCACCCAGCTACCCCCGAAAACTGTTTTTT. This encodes CASSPPSYPRKLFF. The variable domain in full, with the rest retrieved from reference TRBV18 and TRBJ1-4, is NAGVMQNPRHLVRRRGQEARLRCSPMKGHSHVYWYRQLPEEGLKFMVYLQKENIIDESGMPKERFSAEFPKEGPSILRIQQVVRGDSAAYFCASSPPSYPRKLFFGSGTQLSVL.

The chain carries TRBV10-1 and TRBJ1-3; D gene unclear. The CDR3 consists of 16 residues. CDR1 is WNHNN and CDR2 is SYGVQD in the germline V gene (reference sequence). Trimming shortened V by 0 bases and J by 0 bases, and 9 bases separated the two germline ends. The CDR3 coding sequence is TGCGCCAGCAGTGAGTCACTCCTGTCCTCTGGAAACACCATATATTTT. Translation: CASSESLLSSGNTIYF.

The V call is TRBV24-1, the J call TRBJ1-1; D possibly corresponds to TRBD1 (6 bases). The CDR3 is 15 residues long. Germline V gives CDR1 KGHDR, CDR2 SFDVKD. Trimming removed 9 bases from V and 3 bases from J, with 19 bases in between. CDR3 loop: CATASRTAPDTEAFF. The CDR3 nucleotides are TGTGCCACCGCCTCTAGGACAGCCCCGGACACTGAAGCTTTCTTT.

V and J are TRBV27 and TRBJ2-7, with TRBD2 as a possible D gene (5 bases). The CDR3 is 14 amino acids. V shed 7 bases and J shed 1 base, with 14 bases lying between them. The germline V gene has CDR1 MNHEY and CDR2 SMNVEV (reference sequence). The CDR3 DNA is TGTGCCAGCAAGGTGATTCCGGGATCCTACGAGCAGTACTTC. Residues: CASKVIPGSYEQYF.

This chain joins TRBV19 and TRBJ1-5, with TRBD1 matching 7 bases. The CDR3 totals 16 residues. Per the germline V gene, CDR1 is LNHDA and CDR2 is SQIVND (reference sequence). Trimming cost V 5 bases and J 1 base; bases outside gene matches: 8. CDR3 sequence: CASSLEGGQSNQPQHF. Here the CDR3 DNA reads TGTGCCAGTAGTCTGGAGGGGGGACAGAGCAATCAGCCCCAGCATTTT. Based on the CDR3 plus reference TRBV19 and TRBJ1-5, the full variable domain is DGGITQSPKYLFRKEGQNVTLSCEQNLNHDAMYWYRQDPGQGLRLIYYSQIVNDFQKGDIAEGYSVSREKKESFPLTVTSAQKNPTAFYLCASSLEGGQSNQPQHFGDGTRLSIL.

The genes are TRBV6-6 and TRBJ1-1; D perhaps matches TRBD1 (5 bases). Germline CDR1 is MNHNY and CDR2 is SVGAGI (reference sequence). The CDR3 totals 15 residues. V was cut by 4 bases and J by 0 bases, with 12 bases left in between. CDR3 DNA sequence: TGTGCCAGCAGTTCCCTAGGGGTTCTGAACACTGAAGCTTTCTTT. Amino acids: CASSSLGVLNTEAFF.

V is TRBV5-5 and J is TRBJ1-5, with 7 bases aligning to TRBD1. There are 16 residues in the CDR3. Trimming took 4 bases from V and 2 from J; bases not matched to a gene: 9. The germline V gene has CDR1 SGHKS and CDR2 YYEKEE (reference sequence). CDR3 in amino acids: CASSQLRQGGNQPQHF. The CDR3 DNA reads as TGTGCCAGCAGCCAGCTTCGACAGGGCGGCAATCAGCCCCAGCATTTT.

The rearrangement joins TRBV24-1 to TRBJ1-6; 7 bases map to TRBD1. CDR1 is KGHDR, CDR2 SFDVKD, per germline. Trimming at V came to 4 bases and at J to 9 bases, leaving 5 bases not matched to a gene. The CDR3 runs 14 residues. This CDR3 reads CATSEGGSVSPLHF. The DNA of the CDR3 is TGTGCCACCAGTGAAGGGGGCTCTGTTTCACCCCTCCACTTT.